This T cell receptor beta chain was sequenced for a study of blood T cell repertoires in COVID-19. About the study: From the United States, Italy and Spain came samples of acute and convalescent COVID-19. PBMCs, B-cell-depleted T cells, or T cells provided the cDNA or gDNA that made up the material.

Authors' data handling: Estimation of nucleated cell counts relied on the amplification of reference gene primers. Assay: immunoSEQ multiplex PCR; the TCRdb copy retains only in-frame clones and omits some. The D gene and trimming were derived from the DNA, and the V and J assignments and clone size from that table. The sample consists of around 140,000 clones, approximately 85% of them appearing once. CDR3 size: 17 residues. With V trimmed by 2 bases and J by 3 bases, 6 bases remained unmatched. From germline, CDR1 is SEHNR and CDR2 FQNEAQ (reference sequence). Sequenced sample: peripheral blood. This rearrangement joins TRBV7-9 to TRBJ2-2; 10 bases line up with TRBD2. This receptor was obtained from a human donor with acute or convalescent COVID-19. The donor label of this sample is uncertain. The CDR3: CASSLSWTSGYTGELFF. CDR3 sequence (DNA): TGTGCCAGCAGCTTATCATGGACTAGCGGTTACACCGGGGAGCTGTTTTTT. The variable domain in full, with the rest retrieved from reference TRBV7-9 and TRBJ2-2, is DTGVSQNPRHKITKRGQNVTFRCDPISEHNRLYWYRQTLGQGPEFLTYFQNEAQLEKSRLLSDRFSAERPKGSFSTLEIQRTEQGDSAMYLCASSLSWTSGYTGELFFGEGSRLTVL.